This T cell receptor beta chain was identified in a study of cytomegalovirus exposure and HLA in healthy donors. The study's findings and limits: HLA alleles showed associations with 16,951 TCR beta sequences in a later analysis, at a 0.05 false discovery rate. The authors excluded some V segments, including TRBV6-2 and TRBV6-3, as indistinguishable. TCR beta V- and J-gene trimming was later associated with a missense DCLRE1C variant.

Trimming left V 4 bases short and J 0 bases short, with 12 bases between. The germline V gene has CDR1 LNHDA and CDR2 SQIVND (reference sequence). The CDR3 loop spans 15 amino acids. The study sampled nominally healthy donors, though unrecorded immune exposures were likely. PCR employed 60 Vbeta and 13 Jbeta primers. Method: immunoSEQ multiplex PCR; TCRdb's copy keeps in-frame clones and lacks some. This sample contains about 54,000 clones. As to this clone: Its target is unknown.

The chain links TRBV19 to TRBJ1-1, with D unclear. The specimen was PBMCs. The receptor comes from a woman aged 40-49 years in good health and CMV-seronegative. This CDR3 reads CASSSGRNLNTEAFF. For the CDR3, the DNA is TGTGCCAGTAGTAGTGGGAGGAATTTGAACACTGAAGCTTTCTTT.